Listed below are T cell receptor beta chains from one sample, sequenced in a study of shared clonotypes between healthy human individuals. The data were produced by immunoSEQ multiplex PCR, yet TCRdb's version contains in-frame clones alone and is incomplete. The repertoire has fewer than 2.5 million clones, approximately 94% of them found once; the top ten carry approximately 0.35%. Material for sequencing was naive CD4+ T cells from PBMCs. These receptors originate from a man aged 18 to 30 in good health. Some clones in this sample may be carry-over from other donors' samples. Each CDR3 is given with its conserved first and last residue. Each record gives: clone size, V gene, D gene, J gene, CDR3 DNA, CDR3 protein. D genes are given only for firm matches. Size is stated for part of the rows, as once, few or many counts, or as a class when the clone is expanded.

.	TRBV7-9	TRBD1	TRBJ1-4	TGTGCCAGCAGCTTAGGGACAGGGAGGGAAAAACTGTTTTTT	CASSLGTGREKLFF
.	TRBV30	.	TRBJ1-3	TGTGCCTGGCAACAGGGCCGCTCTGGAAACACCATATATTTT	CAWQQGRSGNTIYF
.	TRBV18	.	TRBJ2-7	TGTGCCAGCTCACCACCGAACCGTGACGGGCCGAGCGGGGAGCAGTACTTC	CASSPPNRDGPSGEQYF
.	TRBV7-9	.	TRBJ2-7	TGTGCCAGCAGCTTAAGAACCTCCGGGACGGCGAGCTCCTACGAGCAGTACTTC	CASSLRTSGTASSYEQYF
once	TRBV30	.	TRBJ2-7	TGTGCCTGGAGTGGGAAGGGCGAGCAGTACTTC	CAWSGKGEQYF
.	TRBV7-3	.	TRBJ2-2	TGTGCCAGCAGCTTACTCGGGAACACCGGGGAGCTGTTTTTT	CASSLLGNTGELFF
.	TRBV30	.	TRBJ2-1	TGTGCCGGCACGACAAACAATGAGCAGTTCTTC	CAGTTNNEQFF
.	TRBV30	TRBD1	TRBJ1-4	TGTGCCTGGAGTCTAGACAGGGTTAATGAAAAACTGTTTTTT	CAWSLDRVNEKLFF
.	TRBV5-1	.	TRBJ1-4	TGCGCCAGCAGCTTGGCCGGGGGGGAGGTTGGAAAACTGTTTTTT	CASSLAGGEVGKLFF
.	TRBV4-3	.	TRBJ1-4	TGCGCCAGCAGCCAAGAGGGGTGGGGACGGGCCAATGAAAAACTGTTTTTT	CASSQEGWGRANEKLFF
.	TRBV7-9	.	TRBJ1-2	TGTGCCAGCAGCGCGACAGCTAACTATGGCTACACCTTC	CASSATANYGYTF
.	TRBV15	.	TRBJ1-2	TGTGCCGCACGGGCCGGGGGCGCGGATGGCTACACCTTC	CAARAGGADGYTF
.	TRBV4-1	.	TRBJ2-5	TGCGCCAGCAGCCAAGATACGGGCAGGGTTGAGACCCAGTACTTC	CASSQDTGRVETQYF
.	TRBV19	.	TRBJ2-6	TGTGCCAGTCTAAACCGAACATCTGGGGCCAACGTCCTGACTTTC	CASLNRTSGANVLTF
.	TRBV6-5	.	TRBJ1-2	TGTGCCAGCACCAACACCCATTCAGCTGGCTACACCTTC	CASTNTHSAGYTF
.	TRBV28	.	TRBJ2-1	TGTGCCAGCACCGGGGGGCCACACAATGAGCAGTTCTTC	CASTGGPHNEQFF
.	TRBV6-1	.	TRBJ2-5	TGTGCCAGCAGTGATCTCCTAGAGACCCAGTACTTC	CASSDLLETQYF
.	TRBV2	.	TRBJ1-5	TGTGCCAGCAGCCGGGACACGAGTTCCCAGCCCCAGCATTTT	CASSRDTSSQPQHF
.	TRBV5-1	.	TRBJ2-1	TGCGCCAGCAGCATGGAGGTACCCCACAATGAGCAGTTCTTC	CASSMEVPHNEQFF
.	TRBV5-1	TRBD2	TRBJ2-3	TGCGCCAGCAGCTTGGTCTCGAGCGGGGCAGATACGCAGTATTTT	CASSLVSSGADTQYF
.	TRBV7-7	.	TRBJ1-3	TGTGCCAGCAGCTTAGAACCAGGCGCGCCCATATATTTT	CASSLEPGAPIYF
.	TRBV12-5	.	TRBJ1-5	TGTGCTAGTGGTTTAACCAATCAGCCCCAGCATTTT	CASGLTNQPQHF
.	TRBV12-2	.	TRBJ2-3	TGTGCAAGTCGCGCTTTAGATACAGATACGCAGTATTTT	CASRALDTDTQYF
.	TRBV29-1	.	TRBJ1-1	TGCAGCGTTGAAGATAGTCGGGCGGCCTGGGGCACTGAAGCTTTCTTT	CSVEDSRAAWGTEAFF
.	TRBV29-1	.	TRBJ1-2	TGCAGCGTTGAAATAGGGCAGGGGAGCCCACCTGAAAACTATGGCTACACCTTC	CSVEIGQGSPPENYGYTF
.	TRBV27	.	TRBJ1-1	TGTGCCAGCAGTTTAGAAGGGGGAATGAACACTGAAGCTTTCTTT	CASSLEGGMNTEAFF
.	TRBV7-9	.	TRBJ1-1	TGTGCCAGCGACCGAAGCTTGGGGCTTAACACTGAAGCTTTCTTT	CASDRSLGLNTEAFF
.	TRBV9	.	TRBJ2-2	TGTGCCAGCGGCCTAGCGTCGAACACCGGGGAGCTGTTTTTT	CASGLASNTGELFF
once	TRBV7-3	.	TRBJ1-2	TGTGCCAGCAGCCCCGGGAGACGGAGTCCCTATGGCTACACCTTC	CASSPGRRSPYGYTF
.	TRBV19	TRBD1	TRBJ2-7	TGTGCCAGTAGTCGACAGGGGGCCCACGAGCAGTACTTC	CASSRQGAHEQYF
.	TRBV10-1	.	TRBJ2-2	TGCGCCAGCAGTGAGTCGAACCGGGACATCAGCGGGGAGCTGTTTTTT	CASSESNRDISGELFF
.	TRBV14	.	TRBJ2-7	TGTGCCAGCAGCCAAGACTTTGGACTCGCGGGCGAGCAGTACTTC	CASSQDFGLAGEQYF
.	TRBV19	.	TRBJ2-7	TGTGCCAGTAGTAAGTCTTTAAGCTCCTACGAGCAGTACTTC	CASSKSLSSYEQYF
.	TRBV7-8	TRBD2	TRBJ2-3	TGTGCCAGCAGCTTACTGACTAGCGGGAAGGGAGATACGCAGTATTTT	CASSLLTSGKGDTQYF
.	TRBV28	.	TRBJ2-7	TGTGCCCTAACACCCGGTTCATCCTACGAGCAGTACTTC	CALTPGSSYEQYF
.	TRBV11-2	TRBD1	TRBJ2-4	TGTGCCAGCAGCATAGACAGGGAAAACATTCAGTACTTC	CASSIDRENIQYF
.	TRBV14	.	TRBJ2-7	TGTGCCAGCAGCCAAGTAGATACGGAGAATTACGAGCAGTACTTC	CASSQVDTENYEQYF
.	TRBV5-1	.	TRBJ2-1	TGCGCCAGCAGCACGGGAGCCCCCTACAATGAGCAGTTCTTC	CASSTGAPYNEQFF
.	TRBV23-1	.	TRBJ1-1	TGCGCCAGCAGTCAGCCCGCCGGGACGGTGGGGACTCCGGTGGGAACGTTT	CASSQPAGTVGTPVGTF
.	TRBV2	.	TRBJ1-5	TGTGCCAGCAGGCGGACAGTTAGCAATCAGCCCCAGCATTTT	CASRRTVSNQPQHF
.	TRBV2	.	TRBJ2-7	TGTGCCACGACGGGTGGGGGAATCTACGAGCAGTACTTC	CATTGGGIYEQYF
.	TRBV11-2	.	TRBJ2-3	TGTGCCAGCAGCTTAGATCGTCTAACGGAATACACAGATACGCAGTATTTT	CASSLDRLTEYTDTQYF
.	TRBV25-1	.	TRBJ2-1	TGTGCCAGCAGTACACGGGGACCGGCCCCGCCTCATGAGCAGTTCTTC	CASSTRGPAPPHEQFF
.	TRBV10-3	.	TRBJ2-3	TGTGCCATCAGTGATGTGGATATAGTTCGGGTCATAACAGATACGCAGTATTTT	CAISDVDIVRVITDTQYF
once	TRBV2	.	TRBJ2-7	TGTGCCAGCAGTGAATTTTCTCCGCTTACCCACTACGAGCAGTACTTC	CASSEFSPLTHYEQYF
.	TRBV21-1	.	TRBJ1-2	TGTGCCAGCAGCAATTCGCCTCCAGGGGTGTACTATGGCTACACCTTC	CASSNSPPGVYYGYTF
.	TRBV7-9	.	TRBJ2-3	TGTGCCAGCAGCTTAAGGCGGGATGGAATCACAGATACGCAGTATTTT	CASSLRRDGITDTQYF
.	TRBV28	.	TRBJ2-2	TGTGCCAGCAGCCGGCCGGCCGGGGCATTTAACACCGGGGAGCTGTTTTTT	CASSRPAGAFNTGELFF
.	TRBV4-2	.	TRBJ2-7	TGTGCCAGCAGCCTAGAGAGGCCCTCCTACGAGCAGTACTTC	CASSLERPSYEQYF
.	TRBV11-2	.	TRBJ2-5	TGTGCCAGCGGCCCCCAGGGGATAGAGACCCAGTACTTC	CASGPQGIETQYF
.	TRBV5-6	.	TRBJ2-7	TGTGCCAGCAGCTTAAGACCAGTCCTCGAGCAGTACTTC	CASSLRPVLEQYF
.	TRBV5-1	.	TRBJ1-3	TGCGCCAGCAGCCCCGAATCAATAGGGTCGGGAGGAAACACCATATATTTT	CASSPESIGSGGNTIYF
.	TRBV11-2	TRBD2	TRBJ2-7	TGTGCCAGCAGCTTAACGTACGGACTAGCGGGAGGATCCTACGAGCAGTACTTC	CASSLTYGLAGGSYEQYF
.	TRBV20-1	.	TRBJ1-2	TGCAGTGCGGGAACCTGGGACGGCTACACCTTC	CSAGTWDGYTF
.	TRBV27	.	TRBJ2-6	TGTGCCAGCAGTGTAACTGGGGCCAACGTCCTGACTTTC	CASSVTGANVLTF
.	TRBV5-1	TRBD2	TRBJ2-1	TGCGCCAGCAGCTCCTACGCTAGCGGGAGGCTTTACAATGAGCAGTTCTTC	CASSSYASGRLYNEQFF
.	TRBV7-2	TRBD1	TRBJ2-6	TGTGCCAGCAGCTTATCCGACAGGGGGCTAGCTGGGGCCAACGTCCTGACTTTC	CASSLSDRGLAGANVLTF
.	TRBV28	.	TRBJ2-2	TGTGCCAGCAGTTCTGGACAGAACACCGGGGAGCTGTTTTTT	CASSSGQNTGELFF